This T cell receptor beta chain was documented in a study of T-cell reconstitution after alpha-beta-depleted transplantation in children. This CDR3 is built from 13 residues. V gave up 2 bases and J gave up 1 base, with 6 bases separating them. Germline CDR1 and CDR2: MDHEN and SYDVKM. This clonotype occurred many times. Antigen specificity is unknown. It was with unique molecular identifiers that the TCRbeta library was prepared. TCRdb ran MiXCR on the PCR reads and lists one entry per CDR3 protein. Here the sample spans around 29,000 distinct CDR3 sequences, around 6.3% being singletons. Study results and limitations: Two months or so post-transplant, alpha-beta T cells reportedly derived from several hundred expanded graft clones. Newly generated T cells supplied most T-cell counts and diversity one year post-transplant.

The receptor was derived from a male patient under 18 who had a stem cell transplant for acute myeloid leukemia, so the T cells may come from the graft donor. The material was PBMCs, mostly from graft donor cells, obtained 180 days after TCRalphabeta/CD19-depleted stem cell transplant. The rearrangement uses TRBV28 and TRBJ2-7; no clear D gene. CDR3 region: CASSLIRSYEQYF. The CDR3 DNA follows: TGTGCCAGCAGTTTAATAAGATCCTACGAGCAGTACTTC. The complete variable domain, with remaining parts taken from reference TRBV28 and TRBJ2-7, reads DVKVTQSSRYLVKRTGEKVFLECVQDMDHENMFWYRQDPGLGLRLIYFSYDVKMKEKGDIPEGYSVSREKKERFSLILESASTNQTSMYLCASSLIRSYEQYFGPGTRLTVT.